Here is one TCR beta chain with its context. Its cognate antigen is unknown. The PCR was carried out with 60 Vbeta primers and 13 Jbeta primers. Per the authors' pipeline: Later analysis identified roughly 82 million unique TCR beta chains, about 10 million shared. Libraries were prepared by immunoSEQ multiplex PCR; TCRdb keeps only in-frame clonotypes and omits some of them. V and J calls and clone size are as listed in that table; D and trimming were resolved from the DNA. The table shows about 170,000 clones, with about three quarters occurring only once. The sample is drawn from a study of cytomegalovirus exposure and HLA in healthy donors. General study findings and limits: In an earlier analysis, most TCR beta V segments were productive about 90% or about 30% of the time.

In germline, CDR1 is LGHNA, CDR2 YNFKEQ. V was cut by 0 bases and J by 4 bases, with 15 bases left in between. The CDR3 sequence is 16 residues long. J is TRBJ1-2 and V is TRBV4-2; D is ambiguous. The receptor's source is a woman in her 50s in good health and CMV-seropositive. The specimen was PBMCs. The CDR3 reads CASSQDASGNGYGYTF. CDR3 DNA: TGTGCCAGCAGCCAAGATGCGTCGGGAAATGGCTATGGCTACACCTTC.